Below, 22 T cell receptor beta chains from the same sample are listed, as sequenced in a study of shared T cell receptors in the human thymus. Sequencing used immunoSEQ multiplex PCR; TCRdb keeps in-frame clones, though not all of them. Among hundreds of thousands of clones listed, roughly 74% were seen once. These data are also associated with another study on human thymus T cells.

Sequencing was performed on thymocytes. The source of these receptors is a boy younger than two with a congenital heart defect.

The chain joins TRBV25-1 to TRBJ2-7; 9 nucleotides agree with TRBD2. The V gene end was trimmed by 3 bases and the J gene end by 4 bases; junction bases not matched to a gene: 10. CDR3 size: 16 residues. Germline CDR1 is MGHDK and CDR2 is SYGVNS. The CDR3 sequence is CASSDLTGLAPYEQYF. The CDR3 nucleotides read TGTGCCAGCAGTGACCTTACCGGACTAGCGCCGTACGAGCAGTACTTC.

The chain carries TRBV7-8 and TRBJ2-1; 12 nucleotides agree with TRBD2. The V gene's germline CDR1 is SGHVS and CDR2 FQNEAQ. V shed 1 base and J 12 bases; nucleotides not matched to a gene: 13. The CDR3 spans 17 residues. The CDR3 DNA sequence: TGTGCCAGCAGCTTAGTAGTTAGACTAGCGGGAGCTCAGGTGCAGTTCTTC. It encodes CASSLVVRLAGAQVQFF.

V and J are TRBV13 and TRBJ1-3, with D uncertain. This CDR3 spans 16 amino acids. Looked up from germline, CDR1 is PRHDT and CDR2 is FYEKMQ (reference sequence). Trimming took 5 bases from V and 0 from J, leaving 14 bases between them. CDR3 amino acids: CASSPQPRSSGNTIYF. In DNA, the CDR3 is TGTGCCAGCAGCCCACAGCCCCGAAGCTCTGGAAACACCATATATTTT.

The J gene is TRBJ2-7, the V gene TRBV5-4, with D tentatively TRBD2 (6 bases). The length of the CDR3 is 15 residues. V dropped 0 bases and J dropped 5 bases, with 15 bases sitting between them. CDR1 SGHNT and CDR2 YYREEE come from the germline V gene (reference sequence). CDR3 bases: TGTGCCAGCAGCTTGGCCTCGAACGGGAGCCACGAGCAGTACTTC. It codes for CASSLASNGSHEQYF.

Comments on this clone: Other nucleotide sequences in the sample specify the same CDR3. The V and J genes are TRBV5-1 and TRBJ2-2; D is perhaps TRBD2 (5 bases). Germline loops: CDR1 SGHRS, CDR2 YFSETQ. V was clipped by 0 bases and J by 2 bases, with 11 bases between them. This CDR3 has 16 amino acids. The CDR3 loop is CASSLAGRANTGELFF. Written as DNA, the CDR3 is TGCGCCAGCAGCTTGGCCGGGCGGGCTAACACCGGGGAGCTGTTTTTT.

This chain links TRBV27 with TRBJ2-7; 10 bases fit TRBD1. The V segment lost 3 bases and the J segment 2 bases; nucleotides outside the gene matches: 1. Per germline, CDR1 MNHEY and CDR2 SMNVEV (reference sequence). The CDR3 consists of 14 residues. The CDR3 coding sequence is TGTGCCAGCAGTTTTGGGACAGGGGCCTACGAGCAGTACTTC. Amino acids: CASSFGTGAYEQYF.

V gene TRBV6-4 combines with J gene TRBJ2-1; TRBD2 aligns across 13 bases. The germline CDR1 and CDR2 sequences are MRHNA and SNTAGT. The length of the CDR3 is 15 residues. The junction had 5 bases not matched to a gene; V was cut back by 6 bases and J by 6 bases. CDR3 residues: CASSRTSGSANEQFF. CDR3 in DNA: TGTGCCAGCAGCCGGACTAGCGGGAGTGCCAATGAGCAGTTCTTC.

The CDR3 is CASSLAHSSYEQYF. The CDR3 DNA sequence: TGTGCCAGCAGCTTAGCGCACAGCTCCTACGAGCAGTACTTC. The rearrangement uses TRBV7-2 and TRBJ2-7; no clear D. V was shortened by 0 bases and J by 0 bases, with 6 bases between the two germline ends. The CDR3 is 14 amino acids. Per germline, CDR1 SGHTA and CDR2 FQGNSA.

The V call is TRBV5-1, the J call TRBJ2-7; D may be TRBD1 (5 bases). CDR3 size: 14 residues. V gave up 0 bases and J gave up 12 bases, with 19 bases separating them. CDR1 and CDR2 (germline): SGHRS, YFSETQ. The CDR3 DNA reads TGCGCCAGCAGCTTGGCAGGGCCCCTAGATGATGGGTACTTC. It encodes CASSLAGPLDDGYF.

The J gene is TRBJ1-2, the V gene TRBV7-9, with TRBD1 matching over 8 bases. The V gene end was trimmed by 6 bases and the J gene end by 5 bases; junction bases not matched to a gene: 11. The CDR3 has 15 amino acids. CDR1 and CDR2 from the germline V gene are SEHNR and FQNEAQ (reference sequence). The DNA for the CDR3 is TGTGCCAGCAGGGTGGCAGGGGGCGGAAGGTATGGCTACACCTTC. It codes for CASRVAGGGRYGYTF.

CDR3: CASSPSGGAVTYEQYF. For the CDR3, the DNA is TGCGCCAGCAGCCCTTCAGGGGGCGCGGTGACCTACGAGCAGTACTTC. The chain has TRBV4-3 and TRBJ2-7; 8 positions agree with TRBD1. CDR1 and CDR2 (germline): LGHNA, YSLEER. The V segment lost 4 bases and the J segment 2 bases; nucleotides outside the gene matches: 10. This CDR3 has 16 residues.

This chain joins TRBV7-6 and TRBJ2-7, with a possible D match to TRBD1 (6 bases). This CDR3 contains 13 residues. Deletions cut 3 bases from V and 5 bases from J, with 11 bases between. The germline gives CDR1 SGHVS, CDR2 FNYEAQ. CDR3 DNA sequence: TGTGCCAGCAGCTTCAGGGGAGCCAACGAGCAGTACTTC. Amino acids: CASSFRGANEQYF.

The CDR3 loop reads CASSYHRDSQETQYF. The CDR3 DNA reads TGTGCCAGCAGTTACCATCGGGACAGTCAAGAGACCCAGTACTTC. The chain recombines TRBV6-6 with TRBJ2-5; 7 bases are shared with TRBD1. The CDR3 length is 15 residues. Trimming removed 2 bases from V and 2 bases from J; junction bases left unmatched: 5. Germline CDR1 is MNHNY and CDR2 is SVGAGI (reference sequence).

J is TRBJ2-4 and V is TRBV7-8; the D gene is possibly TRBD2 (5 bases). This CDR3 comprises 14 residues. Trimming took 5 bases from V and 7 from J, leaving 15 bases between them. CDR1 and CDR2 (germline): SGHVS, FQNEAQ. For the CDR3, the DNA is TGTGCCAGCAGCCTATCTGAGGGCCGGAACATTCAGTACTTC. It yields the protein CASSLSEGRNIQYF.

This sequence joins TRBV27 and TRBJ2-1; tentative D call: TRBD1 (5 bases). The CDR3 is made up of 15 amino acids. Trimming took 1 base from V and 3 from J, leaving 10 bases between them. Germline V gene data show CDR1 as MNHEY and CDR2 as SMNVEV (reference sequence). CDR3 DNA: TGTGCCAGCAGTTTATATGCAGGGAACTACAATGAGCAGTTCTTC. As protein: CASSLYAGNYNEQFF.

The V gene is TRBV29-1, the J gene TRBJ2-1, with 9 bases fitting TRBD2. Germline V gene sequence: CDR1 SQVTM, CDR2 ANQGSEA. V trimming: 3 bases; J trimming: 4 bases; junction bases outside the gene matches: 4. The CDR3 has 14 amino acids. The CDR3 bases are TGCAGCGTTGAGTCGCTAGCGGGATACAATGAGCAGTTCTTC. Its translation is CSVESLAGYNEQFF.

The V and J genes are TRBV5-1 and TRBJ2-1; 7 bases align to TRBD1. V was pared by 7 bases and J by 0 bases, with 4 bases of the junction left unmatched. CDR1 is SGHRS, CDR2 YFSETQ, per germline. CDR3 length: 14 residues. CDR3 protein: CASGGQNSYNEQFF. CDR3 nucleotides: TGCGCCAGCGGGGGACAGAACTCCTACAATGAGCAGTTCTTC.

This clone occurred a few times. The V call is TRBV15, the J call TRBJ2-7, with 10 bases identical to TRBD1. From germline, CDR1 is LNHNV and CDR2 YYDKDF (reference sequence). The CDR3 runs 17 residues. V shed 2 bases and J 3 bases; nucleotides not matched to a gene: 10. In nucleotides, the CDR3 is TGTGCCACCAGCAGATCTCCTGCCGGGACAGGGGACTACGAGCAGTACTTC. It yields the protein CATSRSPAGTGDYEQYF. Full variable domain (outside the CDR3, taken from reference TRBV15 and TRBJ2-7): DAMVIQNPRYQVTQFGKPVTLSCSQTLNHNVMYWYQQKSSQAPKLLFHYYDKDFNNEADTPDNFQSRRPNTSFCFLDIRSPGLGDTAMYLCATSRSPAGTGDYEQYFGPGTRLTVT.

V usage is TRBV13 and J usage is TRBJ2-7; 9 positions match TRBD1. Trimming removed 1 base from V and 0 bases from J; junction bases left unmatched: 4. Germline loops: CDR1 PRHDT, CDR2 FYEKMQ (reference sequence). This CDR3 is built from 16 residues. The CDR3: CASSLELDRGSYEQYF. CDR3 bases: TGTGCCAGCAGCTTAGAATTGGACAGGGGCTCCTACGAGCAGTACTTC.

The CDR3 sequence is CASGKTPGLAGLEQYF. Written as DNA, the CDR3 is TGTGCCAGCGGAAAAACACCGGGACTAGCGGGACTAGAGCAGTACTTC. This chain connects TRBV6-6 to TRBJ2-7, with TRBD2 identical over 13 bases. The CDR3 consists of 16 residues. With 8 bases clipped from V and 7 bases from J, the junction kept 14 bases outside the gene matches. Per germline, CDR1 MNHNY and CDR2 SVGAGI (reference sequence).

V is TRBV11-3 and J is TRBJ2-5, with 8 bases fitting TRBD2. CDR3 length: 14 residues. V was pared by 7 bases and J by 2 bases, with 6 bases of the junction left unmatched. Germline V gene data show CDR1 as SGHNT and CDR2 as YENEEA. CDR3 sequence: CASIGGDTQETQYF. The CDR3 region has the DNA TGTGCCAGCATCGGGGGGGATACTCAAGAGACCCAGTACTTC.

This sequence joins TRBV15 and TRBJ2-3; 7 bases match TRBD2. Germline CDR1 LNHNV, CDR2 YYDKDF (reference sequence). The CDR3 sequence is 17 residues long. J lost 0 bases, V lost 8 bases, and 14 bases had no gene match. CDR3 DNA sequence: TGTGCCACCGGGGATGAGGGACTACCTTCAAGCACAGATACGCAGTATTTT. Translation: CATGDEGLPSSTDTQYF.